The sequence of this T cell receptor (beta chain) was determined in a study of response to subunit inactivated influenza vaccine. Findings and caveats of the study: Each seasonal influenza vaccination, the authors suggested, recruits few new T cells.

TCRdb reanalysed the RT-PCR reads using MiXCR and keeps one entry per CDR3 protein. The sample includes 500,000 to 600,000 distinct CDR3 sequences, more than 15% of them seen just once. This clonotype was counted a few times. Its antigen is unknown. V dropped 1 base and J dropped 3; count of bases not matched to a gene: 7. The CDR3 has 17 residues. Germline V gene lookup returns CDR1 MNHEY and CDR2 SVGAGI. This clonotype was sampled from a man aged 50 to 75 who received an inactivated influenza vaccine. The source was CD4+ T cells sorted from PBMCs, collected about 23 months after vaccination. V gene TRBV6-5 combines with J gene TRBJ1-5, with 9 bases identical to TRBD1. For the CDR3, the DNA is TGTGCCAGCAGTTACTACTGGGACAGGGCGGACAATCAGCCCCAGCATTTT. It encodes CASSYYWDRADNQPQHF.